The clone carrying this TCR beta chain was counted ten times or more. Trimming stripped 4 bases from V and 4 bases from J, with 13 bases between. CDR3 size: 14 residues. Germline lookup yields CDR1 MGHRA and CDR2 YSYEKL. These data come from a study of early T cells in non-severe SARS-CoV-2 infection. Each single cDNA molecule received a unique molecular identifier. TCRdb processed the 5' RACE reads anew with MiXCR; each CDR3 protein has one entry. In the table there are about 94,000 distinct CDR3 sequences, over 10% of which are singletons. The J gene is TRBJ2-5, the V gene TRBV4-1; D possibly corresponds to TRBD1 (6 bases). The TCR originated in an adult who was a healthcare worker with PCR-confirmed SARS-CoV-2 infection or an uninfected control (not recorded which). Sequenced sample: whole blood. The CDR3 coding sequence is TGCGCCAGCAGCCGGGGGCCTTCAATAGAGACCCAGTACTTC. It specifies CASSRGPSIETQYF.